Below, 2 T cell receptor beta chains from the same sample are listed, as sequenced in a study of beta chain features in type 1 diabetes (dated 2018 in TCRdb). Library construction relied on the immunoSEQ multiplex PCR assay. The entire isolated RNA was reverse transcribed using the High Capacity cDNA Reverse Transcription Kit, and thus expressed TCRB transcripts were sequenced. TCRdb carries this immuneACCESS record with in-frame sequences only. Its versions omit some clonotypes, under half of them owing to an unresolved V gene in the studies checked, with the rest unexplained. Across this sample there are around 250,000 clones, with approximately 15% seen only once. Clones ranked in the top ten supply roughly 0.02% of the sample. The full study reports these points: Type 1 diabetes patients showed a moderate but significant shortening of TCRB CDR3 length in all four CD4+ subsets.

The antigens for these receptors are not known. Material: naive CD4+ T cells from blood. The cell subset or site label corresponds to: true naive CD4+ T cells. These TCRs come from a man aged 30 to 39 with type 1 diabetes.

This clone was detected only a few times. The rearrangement joins TRBV6-6 to TRBJ1-2; 8 bases agree with TRBD1. V lost 6 bases, J lost 7 bases, and 13 bases stayed unmatched. Looked up from germline, CDR1 is MNHNY and CDR2 is SVGAGI (reference sequence). The CDR3 consists of 15 residues. As DNA, the CDR3 is TGTGCCAGCAGCCTCGCCCGGGACAGGCCTTCTGGCTACACCTTC. Its translation is CASSLARDRPSGYTF.

This clone was recorded a few times. This chain joins TRBV6-6 and TRBJ1-3; TRBD1 agrees at 7 bases. The CDR3 spans 16 residues. V lost 6 bases and J lost 2; bases outside the gene matches: 10. Germline lookup yields CDR1 MNHNY and CDR2 SVGAGI (reference sequence). CDR3 sequence reads: CASSSDTRGPGNTIYF. In nucleotides, the CDR3 is TGTGCCAGCAGCTCGGATACTAGGGGGCCTGGAAACACCATATATTTT.